This T cell receptor (beta chain) came from a study of beta chain features in type 1 diabetes. Notes on the study in general: In all four CD4+ subsets, TCRB CDR3 length was significantly, moderately reduced in type 1 diabetes.

The junction had 8 bases not matched to a gene; V was cut back by 3 bases and J by 11 bases. CDR3 length: 13 amino acids. The germline gives CDR1 SGDLS, CDR2 YYNGEE. This clone was observed a few times. Its antigen is unidentified. What was sequenced were expressed TCRB transcripts, since all of the isolated RNA had been reverse transcribed. This table comes from immunoSEQ multiplex PCR, and its TCRdb copy is limited to in-frame clones, with some not included. The sample records fewer than 200,000 clones, 10% being singletons. The sample taken for sequencing was central memory CD4+ T cells from blood. The sequence was obtained from a man under 40 with type 1 diabetes. The chain employs TRBV9 and TRBJ2-1, with TRBD2 matching over 7 bases. CDR3 bases: TGTGCCAGCAGCGACGGGAGGACTCCTCAGCAGTTCTTC. This sequence encodes CASSDGRTPQQFF.